A single T cell receptor (beta chain) is shown here with its context. Use of 60 Vbeta and 13 Jbeta primers characterized the PCR. Clones were read by immunoSEQ multiplex PCR, and TCRdb kept only the in-frame ones, dropping some. Of over 100,000 clones in the sample, approximately 82% were seen once. This CDR3 spans 15 amino acids. In germline, CDR1 is MGHRA, CDR2 YSYEKL. After removal of 4 bases from V and 2 bases from J, the junction contained 5 bases not matched to a gene. The sample originates from a study of cytomegalovirus exposure and HLA in healthy donors. What was sequenced was PBMCs. V and J are TRBV4-1 and TRBJ2-4; 7 positions agree with TRBD1. The TCR sequence derives from a man aged 40-55 years in good health and CMV-seronegative. CDR3 amino acids: CASSPWTGSKNIQYF. Here the CDR3 DNA reads TGCGCCAGCAGCCCCTGGACAGGTTCCAAAAACATTCAGTACTTC.